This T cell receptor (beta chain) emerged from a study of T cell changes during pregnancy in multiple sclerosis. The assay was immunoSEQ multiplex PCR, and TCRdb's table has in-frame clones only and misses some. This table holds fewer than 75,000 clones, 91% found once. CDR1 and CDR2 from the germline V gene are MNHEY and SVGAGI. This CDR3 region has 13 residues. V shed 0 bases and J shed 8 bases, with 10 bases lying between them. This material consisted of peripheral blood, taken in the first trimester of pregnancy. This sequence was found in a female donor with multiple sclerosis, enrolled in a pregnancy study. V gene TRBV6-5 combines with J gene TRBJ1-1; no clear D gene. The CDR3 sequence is CASSYSVQTEAFF. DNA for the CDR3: TGTGCCAGCAGTTACTCTGTTCAGACAGAAGCTTTCTTT.